The rows below give T cell receptor beta chains drawn from one sample of a study of shared clonotypes between healthy human individuals. Produced via immunoSEQ multiplex PCR; TCRdb's table is partial and in-frame only. The data contain 1.5 million to 2.5 million clones, approximately 94% of them singletons. The specimen sequenced was naive CD8+ T cells sorted from blood. The receptors here all came from a man aged 18 to 30 in good health. Each CDR3 is given without its conserved first and last residue.

cdr3_aa: ASSQGGEETQY
v_call: TRBV4-3
j_call: TRBJ2-5

cdr3_aa: ASSADTFATNEKLF
v_call: TRBV28
j_call: TRBJ1-4

cdr3_aa: ASSLSERDPSYEQY
v_call: TRBV27
j_call: TRBJ2-7

cdr3_aa: ASSQGVGGIAYEQY
v_call: TRBV4-1
j_call: TRBJ2-7

cdr3_aa: SVHVGAYNEQF
v_call: TRBV29-1
j_call: TRBJ2-1

cdr3_aa: ASSLEGRETQY
v_call: TRBV28
j_call: TRBJ2-5

cdr3_aa: ASSASQGSNEKLF
v_call: TRBV9
j_call: TRBJ1-4

cdr3_aa: ASSLLWGAPQETQY
v_call: TRBV11-2
j_call: TRBJ2-5

cdr3_aa: ASSATSGGADEQF
v_call: TRBV9
j_call: TRBJ2-1

cdr3_aa: ASSIWTGGQPQH
v_call: TRBV19
j_call: TRBJ1-5

cdr3_aa: ASSLDGAYGGYT
v_call: TRBV27
j_call: TRBJ1-2

cdr3_aa: ASSLDVGSGELF
v_call: TRBV7-3
j_call: TRBJ2-2

cdr3_aa: ASRNPGGTIY
v_call: TRBV5-4
j_call: TRBJ1-3

cdr3_aa: AIRTGGVTGELF
v_call: TRBV15
j_call: TRBJ2-2

cdr3_aa: ASSVGWGANTGELF
v_call: TRBV9
j_call: TRBJ2-2

cdr3_aa: ASSLAGEGLAGELF
v_call: TRBV7-6
j_call: TRBJ2-2

cdr3_aa: ASRITWGPGSYNEQF
v_call: TRBV19
j_call: TRBJ2-1

cdr3_aa: ASSYGGNLDTQY
v_call: TRBV9
j_call: TRBJ2-3

cdr3_aa: ASSEDFMDRGLADTEAF
v_call: TRBV10-2
j_call: TRBJ1-1

cdr3_aa: AWSGMAAPNEQF
v_call: TRBV30
j_call: TRBJ2-1

cdr3_aa: AWSVSGRSYEQY
v_call: TRBV30
j_call: TRBJ2-7

cdr3_aa: ASSPQGSYEQY
v_call: TRBV5-4
j_call: TRBJ2-7

cdr3_aa: ASSLYAPLGNSYEQY
v_call: TRBV27
j_call: TRBJ2-7

cdr3_aa: ASSPRWGDSVDTGELF
v_call: TRBV18
j_call: TRBJ2-2

cdr3_aa: ASGQAADYGYT
v_call: TRBV28
j_call: TRBJ1-2

cdr3_aa: ASSQDPGSYNEQF
v_call: TRBV4-3
j_call: TRBJ2-1

cdr3_aa: ATSLSPNTGELF
v_call: TRBV15
j_call: TRBJ2-2

cdr3_aa: ASTAGGEDEKLF
v_call: TRBV9
j_call: TRBJ1-4

cdr3_aa: ASSDRPGAGQETQY
v_call: TRBV28
j_call: TRBJ2-5

cdr3_aa: ASSWAQSGELF
v_call: TRBV5-6
j_call: TRBJ2-2

cdr3_aa: AIRDEGGYGYT
v_call: TRBV10-3
j_call: TRBJ1-2

cdr3_aa: ASSQDRPDTSGTNEQF
v_call: TRBV4-1
j_call: TRBJ2-1

cdr3_aa: ASSQSPQGYEQY
v_call: TRBV4-1
j_call: TRBJ2-7

cdr3_aa: ASRPKGWANQPQH
v_call: TRBV10-1
j_call: TRBJ1-5

cdr3_aa: ASSLLIGTVSYEQY
v_call: TRBV7-8
j_call: TRBJ2-7

cdr3_aa: AISEGTAAETQY
v_call: TRBV10-3
j_call: TRBJ2-5

cdr3_aa: ASSYQSYGYT
v_call: TRBV9
j_call: TRBJ1-2

cdr3_aa: ASSLGQGTDTQY
v_call: TRBV7-9
j_call: TRBJ2-3

cdr3_aa: ASRQGAGRAYEQY
v_call: TRBV7-9
j_call: TRBJ2-7

cdr3_aa: ASSLVQVRFPQH
v_call: TRBV7-4
j_call: TRBJ1-5

cdr3_aa: ASSATPGGWSGNTIY
v_call: TRBV7-2
j_call: TRBJ1-3

cdr3_aa: ASSLSSGGLREQY
v_call: TRBV27
j_call: TRBJ2-7

cdr3_aa: ASSPRDRYFNSPLH
v_call: TRBV9
j_call: TRBJ1-6

cdr3_aa: ASSPGGGVEQY
v_call: TRBV19
j_call: TRBJ2-7

cdr3_aa: ASSEGPGPSYEQY
v_call: TRBV6-1
j_call: TRBJ2-7

cdr3_aa: ASSVGSFYEQY
v_call: TRBV9
j_call: TRBJ2-7

cdr3_aa: SVDAGTGANVLT
v_call: TRBV29-1
j_call: TRBJ2-6

cdr3_aa: ASSRDWSTDTQY
v_call: TRBV5-4
j_call: TRBJ2-3

cdr3_aa: ASSFDSSYEQY
v_call: TRBV7-9
j_call: TRBJ2-7

cdr3_aa: ASSPQSTGAFAWYGYT
v_call: TRBV4-1
j_call: TRBJ1-2

cdr3_aa: ASRETSGRTGEQF
v_call: TRBV2
j_call: TRBJ2-1

cdr3_aa: ASSPGITYEQY
v_call: TRBV10-1
j_call: TRBJ2-7

cdr3_aa: ASSFYRGGETQY
v_call: TRBV27
j_call: TRBJ2-5

cdr3_aa: ASSLSAGERNYGYT
v_call: TRBV27
j_call: TRBJ1-2

cdr3_aa: ASSEGFGGIGYSNQPQH
v_call: TRBV6-1
j_call: TRBJ1-5

cdr3_aa: ASSNMAHGNQPQH
v_call: TRBV27
j_call: TRBJ1-5